This entry lists 7 T cell receptor beta chains sequenced from one sample in a study of CD8+ T cells in alopecia areata. It was cDNA, reverse transcribed from extracted RNA, that served as the sequencing template. Assay: immunoSEQ multiplex PCR; the TCRdb copy retains only in-frame clones and omits some. The sample yields about 64,000 clones, more than 45% seen once. The treatment: oral pan-JAK inhibitor, 5-10 mg twice daily. The source was CD8+ T cells sorted from blood, collected at approximately week 36, from a patient treated with tofacitinib. These TCRs come from a human donor with alopecia areata.

This clone was observed a handful of times. The chain joins TRBV10-3 to TRBJ1-1; TRBD1 might be the D (5 bases). The CDR3 totals 13 residues. Trimming stripped 6 bases from V and 6 bases from J, with 14 bases between. CDR1 is ENHRY, CDR2 SYGVKD, per germline. The CDR3 coding sequence is TGTGCCATCAGCTACGACAGCGGGTCTGAAGCTTTCTTT. Translating gives CAISYDSGSEAFF.

The chain employs TRBV7-9 and TRBJ1-5; D remains ambiguous. This CDR3 region has 12 residues. Germline V lookup: CDR1 SEHNR, CDR2 FQNEAQ (reference sequence). Deletions cut 3 bases from V and 5 bases from J, with 5 bases between. Here the CDR3 reads CASSFEDQPQHF. The CDR3, as DNA: TGTGCCAGCAGCTTCGAGGATCAGCCCCAGCATTTT. The full variable domain, rest sourced from reference TRBV7-9 and TRBJ1-5, is DTGVSQNPRHKITKRGQNVTFRCDPISEHNRLYWYRQTLGQGPEFLTYFQNEAQLEKSRLLSDRFSAERPKGSFSTLEIQRTEQGDSAMYLCASSFEDQPQHFGDGTRLSIL.

V usage is TRBV7-9 and J usage is TRBJ2-2; D unclear. Trimming took 1 base from V and 5 from J, leaving 14 bases between them. The length of the CDR3 is 16 residues. Per germline, CDR1 SEHNR and CDR2 FQNEAQ (reference sequence). Here the CDR3 DNA reads TGTGCCAGCAGCTTAGGGCTTCGGCTGTTGACCGGGGAGCTGTTTTTT. As protein: CASSLGLRLLTGELFF.

The rearrangement links TRBV6-6 to TRBJ2-3; the match to TRBD2 covers 7 bases. The CDR3 totals 15 residues. V dropped 3 bases and J dropped 1; count of bases not matched to a gene: 4. Germline assignment: CDR1 MNHNY and CDR2 SVGAGI (reference sequence). The CDR3 is CASSYQSGGTDTQYF. CDR3 nucleotide sequence: TGTGCCAGCAGTTATCAAAGCGGGGGCACAGATACGCAGTATTTT.

This clone has only one observation. The chain uses TRBV7-9 and TRBJ2-1, with TRBD2 matching over 9 bases. The V segment lost 5 bases and the J segment 4 bases; nucleotides outside the gene matches: 9. Germline-derived CDR1 and CDR2 are SEHNR and FQNEAQ (reference sequence). The CDR3 is made up of 16 amino acids. The CDR3 bases are TGTGCCAGCAGCCCAGCGGGAGGAAGGGGTTACAATGAGCAGTTCTTC. Translated, it gives CASSPAGGRGYNEQFF.

This clone appeared a few times. CDR3 coding DNA: TGTGCCAGCAGCTTAGTTGCGCGACGGAATGAGCAGTTCTTC. This codes for CASSLVARRNEQFF. The V call is TRBV11-2, the J call TRBJ2-1; D not resolved. Deletions cut 1 base from V and 7 bases from J, with 11 bases between. The CDR3 is 14 amino acids. Germline CDR1 is SGHAT and CDR2 is FQNNGV. Full variable domain (missing parts from reference TRBV11-2 and TRBJ2-1): EAGVAQSPRYKIIEKRQSVAFWCNPISGHATLYWYQQILGQGPKLLIQFQNNGVVDDSQLPKDRFSAERLKGVDSTLKIQPAKLEDSAVYLCASSLVARRNEQFFGPGTRLTVL.

This chain joins TRBV11-2 and TRBJ2-3, with TRBD2 matching over 9 bases. Germline V gene lookup returns CDR1 SGHAT and CDR2 FQNNGV. Trimming at V came to 5 bases and at J to 2 bases, leaving 8 bases not matched to a gene. CDR3 length: 16 amino acids. The DNA of the CDR3 is TGTGCCAGCAGCCCGCCCAGCGGGGGGATCACAGATACGCAGTATTTT. This sequence encodes CASSPPSGGITDTQYF.